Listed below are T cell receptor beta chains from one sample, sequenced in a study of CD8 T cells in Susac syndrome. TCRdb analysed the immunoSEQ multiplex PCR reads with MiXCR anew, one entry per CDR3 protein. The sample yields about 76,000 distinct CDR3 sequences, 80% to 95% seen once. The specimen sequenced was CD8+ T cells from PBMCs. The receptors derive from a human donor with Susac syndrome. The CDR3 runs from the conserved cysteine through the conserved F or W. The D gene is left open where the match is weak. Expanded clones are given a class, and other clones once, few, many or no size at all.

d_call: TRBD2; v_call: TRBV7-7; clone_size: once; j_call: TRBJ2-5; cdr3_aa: CASSSRGGRETQYF; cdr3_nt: TGTGCTAGCAGTTCGCGGGGGGGCCGAGAGACCCAGTACTTC
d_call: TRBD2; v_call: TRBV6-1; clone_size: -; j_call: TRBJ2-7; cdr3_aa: CASSVNRGLLAGAYEQYF; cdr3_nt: TGTGCCAGCAGTGTCAACAGGGGACTACTAGCGGGAGCGTACGAGCAGTACTTC
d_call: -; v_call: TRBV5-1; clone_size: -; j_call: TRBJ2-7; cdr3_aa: CASSKNAGTNYEQYF; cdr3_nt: TGCGCCAGCAGCAAAAACGCCGGGACGAACTACGAGCAGTACTTC
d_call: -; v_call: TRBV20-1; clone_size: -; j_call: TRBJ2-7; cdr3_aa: CSARDPASATYEQYF; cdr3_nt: TGCAGTGCTAGAGATCCGGCTAGCGCTACCTACGAGCAGTACTTC
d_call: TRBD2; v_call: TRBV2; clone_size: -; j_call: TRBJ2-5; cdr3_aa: CASSEELAGGYLETQYF; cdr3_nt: TGTGCCAGCAGTGAAGAACTAGCGGGAGGGTATTTAGAGACCCAGTACTTC
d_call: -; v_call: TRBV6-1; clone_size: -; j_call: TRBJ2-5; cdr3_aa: CASSEALRIQETQYF; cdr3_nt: TGTGCCAGCAGTGAAGCGCTACGGATCCAAGAGACCCAGTACTTC
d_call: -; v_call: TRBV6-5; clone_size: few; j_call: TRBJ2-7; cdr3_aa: CASSSGTTEQYF; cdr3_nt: TGTGCCAGCAGTTCCGGGACAACCGAGCAGTACTTC
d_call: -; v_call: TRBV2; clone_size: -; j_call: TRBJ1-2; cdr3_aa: CASSIPGSKTSGYTF; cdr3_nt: TGTGCCAGCAGTATCCCCGGGTCTAAAACGTCTGGCTACACCTTC
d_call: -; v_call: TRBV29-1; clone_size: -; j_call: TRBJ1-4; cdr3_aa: CSVEEEKLFF; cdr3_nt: TGCAGCGTTGAGGAGGAAAAACTGTTTTTT
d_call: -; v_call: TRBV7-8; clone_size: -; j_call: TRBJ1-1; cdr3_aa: CASTRMGWTEAFF; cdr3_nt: TGTGCCAGCACCCGTATGGGATGGACTGAAGCTTTCTTT
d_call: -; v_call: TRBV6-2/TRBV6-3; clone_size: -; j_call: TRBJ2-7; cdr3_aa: CASSTTVNSVNYEQYF; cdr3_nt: TGTGCCAGCAGTACCACAGTTAACTCCGTTAACTACGAGCAGTACTTC
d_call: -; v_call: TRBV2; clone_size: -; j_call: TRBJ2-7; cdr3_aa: CASSSGTGYEQYF; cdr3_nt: TGTGCCAGCAGTAGCGGGACAGGCTACGAGCAGTACTTC
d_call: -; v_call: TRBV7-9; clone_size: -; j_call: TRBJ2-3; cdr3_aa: CASSEGRYTDTQYF; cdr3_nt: TGTGCCAGCAGCGAGGGGAGATACACAGATACGCAGTATTTT
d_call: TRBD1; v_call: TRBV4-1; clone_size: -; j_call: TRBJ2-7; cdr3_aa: CASSQPQGVRNEQYF; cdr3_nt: TGCGCCAGCAGCCAACCCCAGGGGGTGAGGAACGAGCAGTACTTC
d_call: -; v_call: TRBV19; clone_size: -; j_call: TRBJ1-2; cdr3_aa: CASTLDSQYGYTF; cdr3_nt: TGTGCCAGTACCCTGGACAGTCAGTATGGCTACACCTTC
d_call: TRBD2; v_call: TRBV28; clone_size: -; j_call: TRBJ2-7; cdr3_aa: CASSASSGSGYYEQYF; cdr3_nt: TGTGCCAGCAGTGCTTCAAGCGGGAGTGGGTACTACGAGCAGTACTTC
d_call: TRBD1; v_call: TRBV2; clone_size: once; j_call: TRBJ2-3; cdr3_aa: CATPDRDLTQYF; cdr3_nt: TGTGCCACCCCGGACAGGGACCTGACGCAGTATTTT
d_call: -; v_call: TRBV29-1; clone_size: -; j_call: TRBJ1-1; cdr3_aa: CSVKGVMNTEAFF; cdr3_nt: TGCAGCGTTAAGGGGGTCATGAACACTGAAGCTTTCTTT